This T cell receptor (beta chain) appears in the sequencing data of a study of regulatory T cells in long-lasting Graves disease. The overall study: Newly diagnosed Graves' patients had taken antithyroid drugs under 3 months. Findings and limits, study-wide: Because few samples were included, accuracy may have been lower.

With regard to this clonotype: Its specificity is not known.

The germline V gene has CDR1 SGDLS and CDR2 YYNGEE. V trimming: 6 bases; J trimming: 2 bases; junction bases outside the gene matches: 8. The CDR3 is 16 amino acids. Relying on iRepertoire HTBI primers and Arm-PCR of CDR3 regions, the team built TCR beta libraries. One entry per CDR3 protein results from TCRdb running MiXCR on the multiplex PCR reads. The sample yields approximately 400,000 distinct CDR3 sequences, about 14% seen once. Time point of the sample: newly diagnosed GD, antithyroid drugs for less than 3 months. PBMCs were the source of the RNA used for TCR sequencing. This chain links TRBV9 with TRBJ2-1; 10 bases fit TRBD2. This TCR derives from a female donor with Graves disease. The sample consisted of peripheral blood mononuclear cells (PBMCs), taken at new diagnosis, from a patient treated with antithyroid drugs. The CDR3 sequence is CASTPSGRGTYNEQFF. The CDR3 region has the DNA TGTGCCAGCACCCCTAGCGGGAGAGGCACCTACAATGAGCAGTTCTTC.